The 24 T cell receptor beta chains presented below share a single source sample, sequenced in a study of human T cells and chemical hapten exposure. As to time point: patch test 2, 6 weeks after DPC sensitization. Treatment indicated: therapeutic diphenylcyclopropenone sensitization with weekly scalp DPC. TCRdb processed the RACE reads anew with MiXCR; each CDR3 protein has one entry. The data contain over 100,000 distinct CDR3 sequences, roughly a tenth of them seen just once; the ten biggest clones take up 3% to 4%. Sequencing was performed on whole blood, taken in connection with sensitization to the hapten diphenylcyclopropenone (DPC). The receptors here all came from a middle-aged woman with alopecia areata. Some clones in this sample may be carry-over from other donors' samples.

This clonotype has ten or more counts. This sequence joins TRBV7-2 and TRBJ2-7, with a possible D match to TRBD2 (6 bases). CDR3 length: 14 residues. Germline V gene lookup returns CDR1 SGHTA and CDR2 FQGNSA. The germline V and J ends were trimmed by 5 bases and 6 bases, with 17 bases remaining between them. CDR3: CASSPGPVGGEQYF. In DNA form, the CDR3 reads TGTGCCAGCAGCCCCGGACCCGTGGGGGGCGAGCAGTACTTC.

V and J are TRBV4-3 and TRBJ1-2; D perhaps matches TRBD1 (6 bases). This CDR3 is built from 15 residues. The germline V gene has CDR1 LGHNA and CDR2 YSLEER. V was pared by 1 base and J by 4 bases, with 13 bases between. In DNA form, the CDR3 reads TGCGCCAGCAGCCAAGGAGGGGGGGTACGCTATGGCTACACCTTC. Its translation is CASSQGGGVRYGYTF.

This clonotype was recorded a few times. CDR3 sequence (DNA): TGTGCCAGCAGCATGGGACAGGGGCTAGATGAGCAGTTCTTC. This sequence encodes CASSMGQGLDEQFF. The chain has TRBV7-9 and TRBJ2-1, with TRBD1 matching 10 bases. Unmatched junction bases numbered 6, after V lost 5 bases and J lost 8 bases. Germline-derived CDR1 and CDR2 are SEHNR and FQNEAQ (reference sequence). CDR3 length: 14 amino acids.

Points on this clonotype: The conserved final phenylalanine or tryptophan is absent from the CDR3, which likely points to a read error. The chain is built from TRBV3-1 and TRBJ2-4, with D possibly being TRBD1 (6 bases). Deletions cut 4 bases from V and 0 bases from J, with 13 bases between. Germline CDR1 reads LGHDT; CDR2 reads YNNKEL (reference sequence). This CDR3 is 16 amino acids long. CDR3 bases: TGTGCCAGCAGCCCAAAGACAGGTCTAGCCAAAAACATTCAGTACCTC. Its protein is CASSPKTGLAKNIQYL.

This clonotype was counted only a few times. CDR3 residues: CAINYGQGGYGYTF. CDR3 nucleotides: TGTGCCATCAACTACGGACAGGGTGGCTATGGCTACACCTTC. This sequence joins TRBV10-3 and TRBJ1-2; 8 bases match TRBD1. CDR1 and CDR2 (germline): ENHRY, SYGVKD. This CDR3 region has 14 residues. The junction had 8 bases not matched to a gene; V was cut back by 7 bases and J by 4 bases.

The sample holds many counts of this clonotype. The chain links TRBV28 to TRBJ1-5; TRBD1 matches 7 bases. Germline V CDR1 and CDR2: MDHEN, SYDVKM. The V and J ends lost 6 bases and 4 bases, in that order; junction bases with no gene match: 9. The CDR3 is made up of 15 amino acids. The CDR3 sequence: CASSLNYRGNQPQHF. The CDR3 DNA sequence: TGTGCCAGCAGCCTCAACTACAGGGGTAATCAGCCCCAGCATTTT. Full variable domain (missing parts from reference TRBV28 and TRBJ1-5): DVKVTQSSRYLVKRTGEKVFLECVQDMDHENMFWYRQDPGLGLRLIYFSYDVKMKEKGDIPEGYSVSREKKERFSLILESASTNQTSMYLCASSLNYRGNQPQHFGDGTRLSIL.

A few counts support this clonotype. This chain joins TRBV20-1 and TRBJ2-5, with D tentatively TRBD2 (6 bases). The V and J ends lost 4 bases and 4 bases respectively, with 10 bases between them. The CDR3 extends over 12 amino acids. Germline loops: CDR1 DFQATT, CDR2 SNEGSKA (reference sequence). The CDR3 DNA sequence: TGCAGTGCTACAAACGGGGGAGAGACCCAGTACTTC. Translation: CSATNGGETQYF.

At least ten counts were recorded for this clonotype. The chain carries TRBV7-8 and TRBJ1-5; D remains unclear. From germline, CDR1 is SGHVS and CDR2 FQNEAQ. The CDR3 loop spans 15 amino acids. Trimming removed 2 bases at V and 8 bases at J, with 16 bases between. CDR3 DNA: TGTGCCAGCAGCTTAATGGGGAAACCGCTGGAGCCCCAGCATTTT. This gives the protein CASSLMGKPLEPQHF.

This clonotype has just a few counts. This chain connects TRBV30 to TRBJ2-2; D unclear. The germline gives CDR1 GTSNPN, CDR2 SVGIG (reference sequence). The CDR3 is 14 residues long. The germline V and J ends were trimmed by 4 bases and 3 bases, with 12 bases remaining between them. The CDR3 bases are TGTGCCTGGACTGGGCCGGCGGACACCGGGGAGCTGTTTTTT. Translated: CAWTGPADTGELFF.

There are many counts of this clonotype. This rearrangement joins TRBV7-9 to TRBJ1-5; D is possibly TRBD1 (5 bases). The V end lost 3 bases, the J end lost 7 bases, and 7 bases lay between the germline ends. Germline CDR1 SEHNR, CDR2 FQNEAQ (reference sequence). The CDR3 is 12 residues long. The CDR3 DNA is TGTGCCAGCAGCTTCAGGGACCAGCCCCAGCATTTT. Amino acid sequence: CASSFRDQPQHF.

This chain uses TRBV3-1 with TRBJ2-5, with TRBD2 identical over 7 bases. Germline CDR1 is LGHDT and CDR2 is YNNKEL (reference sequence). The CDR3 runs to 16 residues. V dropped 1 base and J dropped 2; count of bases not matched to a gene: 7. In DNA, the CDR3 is TGTGCCAGCAGCCAAGTAGGCGGGGGTACGCAAGAGACCCAGTACTTC. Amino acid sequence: CASSQVGGGTQETQYF.

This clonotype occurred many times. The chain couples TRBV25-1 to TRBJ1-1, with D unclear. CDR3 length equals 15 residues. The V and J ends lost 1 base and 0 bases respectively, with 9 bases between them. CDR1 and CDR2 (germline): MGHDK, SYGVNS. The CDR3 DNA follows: TGTGCCAGCAGTGAATGGAAGGGCATGAACACTGAAGCTTTCTTT. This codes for CASSEWKGMNTEAFF.

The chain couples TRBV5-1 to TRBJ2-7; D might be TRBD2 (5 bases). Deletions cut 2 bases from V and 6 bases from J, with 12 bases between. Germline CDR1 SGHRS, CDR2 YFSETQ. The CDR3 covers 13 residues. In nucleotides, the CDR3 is TGCGCCAGCAGCTTCGGGATCCCGGCCGAGCAGTACTTC. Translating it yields CASSFGIPAEQYF.

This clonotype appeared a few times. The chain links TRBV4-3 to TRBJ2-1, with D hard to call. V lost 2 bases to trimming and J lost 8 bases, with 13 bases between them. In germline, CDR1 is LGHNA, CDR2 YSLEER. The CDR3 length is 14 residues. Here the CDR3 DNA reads TGCGCCAGCAGCCAACCGACTCTGGCGGATGAGCAGTTCTTC. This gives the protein CASSQPTLADEQFF.

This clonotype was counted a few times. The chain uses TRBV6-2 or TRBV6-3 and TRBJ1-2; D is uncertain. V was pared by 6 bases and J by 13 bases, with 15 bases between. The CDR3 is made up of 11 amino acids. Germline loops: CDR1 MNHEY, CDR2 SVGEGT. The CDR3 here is CASSPDSSRTF. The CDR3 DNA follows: TGTGCCAGCAGCCCTGACTCCTCTCGCACCTTC.

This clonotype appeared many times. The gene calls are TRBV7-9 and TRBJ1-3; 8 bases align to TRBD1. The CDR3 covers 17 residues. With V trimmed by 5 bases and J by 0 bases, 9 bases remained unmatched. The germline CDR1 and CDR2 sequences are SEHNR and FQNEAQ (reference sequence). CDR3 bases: TGTGCCAGCAGCCCACAGGGGGGAAGAGTCTCTGGAAACACCATATATTTT. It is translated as CASSPQGGRVSGNTIYF.

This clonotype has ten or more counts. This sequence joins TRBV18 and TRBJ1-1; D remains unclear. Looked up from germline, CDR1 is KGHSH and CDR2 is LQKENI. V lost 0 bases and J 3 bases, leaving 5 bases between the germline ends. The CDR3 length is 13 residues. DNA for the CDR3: TGTGCCAGCTCACCACCGGGAGACACTGAAGCTTTCTTT. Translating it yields CASSPPGDTEAFF.

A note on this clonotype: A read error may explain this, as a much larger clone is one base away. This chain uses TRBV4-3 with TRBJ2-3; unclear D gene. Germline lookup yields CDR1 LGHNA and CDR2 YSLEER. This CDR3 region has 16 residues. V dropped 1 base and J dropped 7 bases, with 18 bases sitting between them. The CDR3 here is CASSQVYPVARNTQYF. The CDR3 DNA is TGCGCCAGCAGCCAAGTTTATCCAGTCGCTCGAAATACGCAGTATTTT.

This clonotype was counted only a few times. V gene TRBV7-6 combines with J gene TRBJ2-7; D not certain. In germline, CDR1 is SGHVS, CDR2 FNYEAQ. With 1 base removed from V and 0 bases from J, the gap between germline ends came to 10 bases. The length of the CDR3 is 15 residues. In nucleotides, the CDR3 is TGTGCCAGCAGCTTAGGCACAGCCATCTCCTACGAGCAGTACTTC. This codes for CASSLGTAISYEQYF.

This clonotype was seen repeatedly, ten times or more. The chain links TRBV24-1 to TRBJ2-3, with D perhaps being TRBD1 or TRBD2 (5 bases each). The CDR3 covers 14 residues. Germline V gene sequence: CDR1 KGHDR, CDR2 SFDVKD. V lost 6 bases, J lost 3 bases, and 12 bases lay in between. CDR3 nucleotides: TGTGCCACCAGTCCCCGAGGGGAGACAGATACGCAGTATTTT. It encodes CATSPRGETDTQYF.

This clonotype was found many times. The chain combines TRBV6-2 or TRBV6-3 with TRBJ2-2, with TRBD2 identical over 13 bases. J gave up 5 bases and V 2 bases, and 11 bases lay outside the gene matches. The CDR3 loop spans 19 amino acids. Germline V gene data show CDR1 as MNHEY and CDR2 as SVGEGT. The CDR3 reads CASSYPFGLAGALTGELFF. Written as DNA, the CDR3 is TGTGCCAGCAGTTACCCCTTCGGACTAGCGGGGGCCCTAACCGGGGAGCTGTTTTTT.

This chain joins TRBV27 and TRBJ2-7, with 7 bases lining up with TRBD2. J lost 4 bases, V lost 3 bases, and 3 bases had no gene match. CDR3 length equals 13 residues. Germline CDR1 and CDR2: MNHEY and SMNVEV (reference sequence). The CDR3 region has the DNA TGTGCCAGCAGTTTCTACGGGGGGTACGAGCAGTACTTC. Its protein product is CASSFYGGYEQYF.

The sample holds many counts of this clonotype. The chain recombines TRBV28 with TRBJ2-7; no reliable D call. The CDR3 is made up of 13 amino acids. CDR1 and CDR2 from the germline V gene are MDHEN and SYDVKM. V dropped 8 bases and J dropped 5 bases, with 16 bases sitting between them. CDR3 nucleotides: TGTGCCAGCGGCTTCTGGCGCAAGAACGAGCAGTACTTC. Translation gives CASGFWRKNEQYF.

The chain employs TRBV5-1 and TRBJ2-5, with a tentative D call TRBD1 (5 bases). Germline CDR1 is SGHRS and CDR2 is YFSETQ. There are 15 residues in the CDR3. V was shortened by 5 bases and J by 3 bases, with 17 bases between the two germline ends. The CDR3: CASRAAGYDKETQYF. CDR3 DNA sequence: TGCGCCAGCAGAGCTGCAGGGTACGACAAAGAGACCCAGTACTTC.